The sequence of this T cell receptor beta chain was determined in a study of response to subunit inactivated influenza vaccine. In the case of this clonotype: Its antigen remains unknown.

TCRdb itself ran the RT-PCR reads through MiXCR, one entry per CDR3 protein. The table records about 700,000 distinct CDR3 sequences, 14% of them present only once. The V gene end was trimmed by 4 bases and the J gene end by 1 base; junction bases not matched to a gene: 16. The germline gives CDR1 MGHRA, CDR2 YSYEKL. CDR3 length: 21 amino acids. General observations from the study: Authors suggested each seasonal flu vaccination may recruit only limited numbers of new T cells.

V is TRBV4-1 and J is TRBJ2-5; TRBD2 matches at 15 bases. This TCR derives from a man in his fifties or sixties who received an inactivated influenza vaccine. Sequenced material: PBMCs from blood, taken roughly 2 weeks before vaccination. CDR3 nucleotide sequence: TGCGCCAGCAGCCGGATACATCCGGGACTAGCGGGGGGTCACCCCCAAGAGACCCAGTACTTC. Its protein is CASSRIHPGLAGGHPQETQYF.